This TCR beta chain was found in a study of control samples from healthy donors and cancer patients. The method was immunoSEQ multiplex PCR; TCRdb's version includes in-frame clones alone and lacks a portion of them. The data contain about 150,000 clones, over 85% of them singletons. The CDR3 covers 11 residues. Per the germline V gene, CDR1 is SGHAT and CDR2 is FQNNGV. Trimming removed 5 bases at V and 5 bases at J, with 6 bases between. The receptor was derived from a man aged 18 to 35 in good health. Material: blood. The chain joins TRBV11-2 to TRBJ2-5; no reliable D call. CDR3 DNA: TGTGCCAGCAGCAACTCTGAGACCCAGTACTTC. This encodes CASSNSETQYF.